This T cell receptor beta chain came from a study of blood T cell repertoires in COVID-19. In the study overall: Acute-phase and convalescent COVID-19 samples originated in the United States, Italy and Spain. In each case, the material was cDNA or gDNA derived from T cells, B-cell-depleted T cells, or PBMCs.

In the authors' workflow: For nucleated cells, counts were estimated from reference gene primer amplification. Some clones are missing from TCRdb's copy, which holds only in-frame ones; the method was immunoSEQ multiplex PCR. V, J and clone size were drawn from that table, and D and trimming were deduced from the DNA. The table includes 300,000 to 400,000 clones, roughly 85% detected once. V lost 5 bases and J lost 3; bases outside the gene matches: 6. Per the germline V gene, CDR1 is MGHDK and CDR2 is SYGVNS. This CDR3 is 14 amino acids long. Sequencing was carried out using peripheral blood. The TCR was taken from a human donor in a cohort sampled during active COVID-19. The rearrangement joins TRBV25-1 to TRBJ2-7; 8 positions match TRBD2. Here the CDR3 reads CASSSPGTSYEQYF. CDR3 sequence (DNA): TGTGCCAGCAGTTCCCCCGGGACTAGCTACGAGCAGTACTTC.